One sample yielded the 18 T cell receptor beta chains listed below, sequenced in a study of blood T cell repertoires in COVID-19. Using immunoSEQ multiplex PCR, the repertoire was profiled, and TCRdb retains in-frame clones only, with some absent. The table has approximately 160,000 clones, roughly 88% seen once. What was sequenced was peripheral blood. The receptor set was obtained from a woman aged 45-65 years in a cohort sampled during active or convalescent COVID-19.

The rearrangement uses TRBV15 and TRBJ1-4; D might be TRBD1 (5 bases). This CDR3 spans 14 amino acids. Trimming shortened V by 3 bases and J by 5 bases, and 10 bases separated the two germline ends. Germline V gene sequence: CDR1 LNHNV, CDR2 YYDKDF (reference sequence). The CDR3 sequence is CATSRGRGNEKLFF. The CDR3 bases are TGTGCCACCAGCAGGGGAAGGGGAAATGAAAAACTGTTTTTT.

The gene calls are TRBV6-5 and TRBJ1-5, with 7 bases identical to TRBD1. CDR3 length: 13 amino acids. Trimming took 10 bases from V and 7 from J; bases not matched to a gene: 10. Germline V CDR1 and CDR2: MNHEY, SVGAGI. As DNA, the CDR3 is TGTGCCACCCGAACAGGGGTGGGACAGCCCCAGCATTTT. Translation gives CATRTGVGQPQHF.

This sequence joins TRBV19 and TRBJ2-7, with 9 positions matching TRBD2. The CDR3 length is 15 residues. V gave up 8 bases and J gave up 3 bases; unmatched junction bases: 11. CDR1 is LNHDA and CDR2 is SQIVND in the germline V gene (reference sequence). CDR3 in DNA: TGTGCCAGTGCATATTCCGCGGGGGGGTACTACGAGCAGTACTTC. Encoded protein: CASAYSAGGYYEQYF.

This chain connects TRBV4-3 to TRBJ1-2; D call uncertain. The V end was cut by 0 bases, the J end by 7 bases, with 9 bases between. The length of the CDR3 is 13 residues. Looked up from germline, CDR1 is LGHNA and CDR2 is YSLEER. CDR3 DNA: TGCGCCAGCAGCCAAGATAAACAGAGTGGCTACACCTTC. Protein product: CASSQDKQSGYTF.

About this clone: At one end, the junction sequence differs from germline, possibly due to a read error. The chain is built from TRBV20-1 and TRBJ2-7, with TRBD2 as a possible D gene (5 bases). Germline V lookup: CDR1 DFQATT, CDR2 SNEGSKA (reference sequence). This CDR3 is 11 amino acids long. Here the CDR3 DNA reads TGCAGTGGCCCCCGGGGAAACGAGCCGTACTTC. Its protein is CSGPRGNEPYF.

The chain's CDR3 is CASSEGQSSGNTIYF. Here the CDR3 DNA reads TGTGCCAGCAGTGAAGGTCAGTCCTCTGGAAACACCATATATTTT. J is TRBJ1-3 and V is TRBV6-1; D is undetermined. Germline loops: CDR1 MNHNS, CDR2 SASEGT. The CDR3 consists of 15 residues. With 1 base removed from V and 0 bases from J, the gap between germline ends came to 7 bases.

The J gene is TRBJ1-2, the V gene TRBV12-5; a weak D match, TRBD1 (5 bases). This CDR3 region has 15 residues. V was clipped by 1 base and J by 4 bases, with 13 bases between them. Germline V gene data show CDR1 as LGHNT and CDR2 as FRNRAP. The CDR3 DNA follows: TGTGCTAGTGGTTTGGGCCAGGGTCGAATCTATGGCTACACCTTC. Its translation is CASGLGQGRIYGYTF. Full variable domain (rest looked up from reference TRBV12-5 and TRBJ1-2): DARVTQTPRHKVTEMGQEVTMRCQPILGHNTVFWYRQTMMQGLELLAYFRNRAPLDDSGMPKDRFSAEMPDATLATLKIQPSEPRDSAVYFCASGLGQGRIYGYTFGSGTRLTVV.

This chain links TRBV12-1 with TRBJ1-6; the listed D gene, TRBD1, was not tested against the DNA. TRBV12-1 represents a pseudogene. This CDR3 spans 11 amino acids. The CDR3 DNA reads as TGTGCCAGCAGCCCAGGTTCACCCCTCCACTTT. Protein product: CASSPGSPLHF.

This clone was observed a few times. This chain joins TRBV6-5 and TRBJ1-6, with D perhaps TRBD1 (6 bases). Trimming left V 6 bases short and J 8 bases short, with 11 bases between. Germline CDR1 is MNHEY and CDR2 is SVGAGI. The CDR3 consists of 13 residues. CDR3 loop: CASSQDSYSPLHF. The CDR3 DNA is TGTGCCAGCAGCCAGGACAGCTATTCACCCCTCCACTTT.

The V gene is TRBV7-2, the J gene TRBJ1-5, with a tentative D call TRBD1 (5 bases). The V gene's germline CDR1 is SGHTA and CDR2 FQGNSA. The germline V and J ends were trimmed by 0 bases and 5 bases, with 14 bases remaining between them. CDR3 size: 16 residues. In DNA, the CDR3 is TGTGCCAGCAGCTTAGCAGTCGTCCAGGGTGATCAGCCCCAGCATTTT. It is translated as CASSLAVVQGDQPQHF.

This chain links TRBV7-2 with TRBJ1-1; D not resolved. The germline V and J ends were trimmed by 5 bases and 0 bases, with 10 bases remaining between them. Germline loops: CDR1 SGHTA, CDR2 FQGNSA. The CDR3 is 14 amino acids. CDR3 loop: CASSADIMNTEAFF. CDR3 sequence (DNA): TGTGCCAGCAGCGCCGACATAATGAACACTGAAGCTTTCTTT.

The V call is TRBV19, the J call TRBJ1-6; 7 bases align to TRBD1. Germline loops: CDR1 LNHDA, CDR2 SQIVND (reference sequence). V lost 6 bases, J lost 7 bases, and 12 bases stayed unmatched. The CDR3 runs to 16 residues. DNA for the CDR3: TGTGCCAGTAGAGCCGCAGACAGGGCGAACAATTCACCCCTCCACTTT. It specifies CASRAADRANNSPLHF.

The chain combines TRBV11-2 with TRBJ2-3; D is unresolved. The germline V and J ends were trimmed by 1 base and 5 bases, with 7 bases remaining between them. CDR3 length equals 13 residues. Germline CDR1 is SGHAT and CDR2 is FQNNGV. The CDR3 here is CASSLGARDTQYF. CDR3 in DNA: TGTGCCAGCAGCTTAGGGGCCCGAGATACGCAGTATTTT.

The chain has TRBV3-1 (or the pseudogene TRBV3-2) and TRBJ1-1; 9 positions match TRBD1. This CDR3 spans 17 amino acids. Trimming removed 4 bases from V and 3 bases from J; junction bases left unmatched: 12. Germline V gene sequence: CDR1 LGHDT, CDR2 YNNKEL (reference sequence). Written as DNA, the CDR3 is TGTGCCAGCAGCCCGCAAGGGACAGGGTATTTGGACACTGAAGCTTTCTTT. Translated: CASSPQGTGYLDTEAFF.

The chain combines TRBV10-3 with TRBJ2-3, with TRBD1 identical over 8 bases. With 5 bases clipped from V and 6 bases from J, the junction kept 16 bases outside the gene matches. Per germline, CDR1 ENHRY and CDR2 SYGVKD. The length of the CDR3 is 17 residues. CDR3 bases: TGTGCCATCAGTCAAGAACCAGGGGGCTCGAGTAGGGATACGCAGTATTTT. This encodes CAISQEPGGSSRDTQYF.

The CDR3 sequence: CASSQLSGQSLYGYTF. The CDR3 nucleotides read TGTGCCAGCAGCCAGCTTTCCGGACAGTCCCTCTATGGCTACACCTTC. V is TRBV3-1 (or the pseudogene TRBV3-2) and J is TRBJ1-2, with a tentative D call TRBD1 (6 bases). The V gene lost 3 bases and the J gene lost 4 bases, with 18 bases spanning the gap. This CDR3 region has 16 residues. Looked up from germline, CDR1 is LGHDT and CDR2 is YNNKEL (reference sequence).

V gene TRBV7-3 combines with J gene TRBJ2-2, with 9 positions matching TRBD2. CDR1 and CDR2 from the germline V gene are SGHTA and FQGTGA. The CDR3 consists of 17 residues. V lost 4 bases and J lost 2; bases outside the gene matches: 8. This chain's CDR3 is CASSSPLAGANTGELFF. The CDR3 nucleotides are TGTGCCAGCAGCTCCCCTTTAGCGGGGGCCAACACCGGGGAGCTGTTTTTT.

CDR3 amino acids: CASTGTGQGYTF. The CDR3 coding sequence is TGTGCCAGCACCGGGACAGGCCAAGGCTACACCTTC. The chain links TRBV3-1 (or the pseudogene TRBV3-2) to TRBJ1-2; 8 bases agree with TRBD1. There are 12 residues in the CDR3. With V trimmed by 7 bases and J by 8 bases, 6 bases remained unmatched. Looked up from germline, CDR1 is LGHDT and CDR2 is YNNKEL (reference sequence).